This T cell receptor (beta chain) was obtained from a study of cytomegalovirus exposure and HLA in healthy donors (dated by TCRdb to about 2017). About the full investigation: An earlier analysis of some 600 of the donors reported about 300 Gb of sequence data and around 110 million unique TCR beta sequences obtained from around 180 million T cells. Typing coverage differed by locus: A, B, C, DRB1 and DQB1 were typed in roughly 629-630 donors, DQA1 in roughly 510, DPA1 in around 600, and DPB1 in just under 490. In a later genetic analysis, genome-wide SNP genotypes for about three fifths of the roughly 670 donors were used, and that subset was treated as a discovery cohort. HLA typing included class I and class II loci at four-digit resolution. All discovery cohort repertoires had been generated on a single sequencing platform. An earlier analysis of fewer than 700 of the donors applied high-throughput TCR beta sequencing to assess whether each TCR beta V gene segment acted as functional or pseudogenic. Among the roughly 400 genotyped donors, approximately 81% belonged to the genetic ancestry cluster associated with self-reported Caucasian donors. The aim of the study was to test whether cataloging public T cell receptors could identify signatures of past pathogen exposure. Roughly 5 DR-DQ haplotypes were handled as single units for association and clustering, since linkage in the cohort was strong. Rather than using new phenotypic data, the later analysis identified candidate immune exposures from TCR beta sequences and from how often those sequences occurred across donors. A later analysis re-analyzed previously published TCR beta repertoires from hundreds of donors and added high-resolution HLA genotyping to study TCR occurrence patterns. Donor age, sex, ethnicity and CMV serostatus were compiled together with the repertoire data. The study used immunosequencing to profile the T cell repertoires of 666 subjects and linked those repertoires to cytomegalovirus serostatus. Along with the roughly 670-subject first cohort, a separate validation cohort of over a hundred different subjects was used. An early release that covered about 600 HLA-typed donors contained around 300 gigabases of sequencing data and around 80 million unique TCR sequences. High-throughput TCR immunosequencing, statistical association of individual TCRs with disease status, and machine learning were combined to predict cytomegalovirus infection status. Among some 410 genotyped donors of the cohort, an average of about 240,000 unique TCR beta nucleotide sequences were sequenced per donor, roughly 20% of them non-productive. What the research found in general, with its limitations: In a later analysis, HLA-associated TCR beta chains showed more clonal expansion and lower generation probabilities than non-associated chains that were equally common. In the study, approximately 150 TCR beta chains were listed as associated with cytomegalovirus. Across donors, most TCR sequences were observed very rarely, whereas some public TCRs were present in many individuals. Sequencing depth was assumed to be roughly uniform across donors in the presence/absence analyses, though that assumption may not hold. Fewer than 20 rarely observed V segments, including chromosome 9 orphons, were excluded from the earlier analysis of some 590 of the donors because counts were too low. A further reported finding was that TCR beta sequences accurately predicted the HLA-A and HLA-B alleles for most subjects in the first cohort. Immune exposure information for the cohort was limited to CMV serostatus. A few of the identified cytomegalovirus-associated TCR beta chains were confirmed in vitro to be specific for cytomegalovirus antigens. Some IMGT-functional V segments, including TRBV6-2 and TRBV6-3, could not be told apart with the 87-base-pair reads, so those segments were excluded. In a later analysis, the rate of TCR association differed among HLA loci, with DRB1 alleles having the most associated TCRs and HLA-C alleles having the fewest. In this cohort, only TCR beta chains were sequenced, and detectable features were limited by the absence of alpha or paired-chain data. When HLA alleles, especially DR and DQ, strongly co-occurred, TCR associations were difficult to assign to individual alleles. The sequencing pipeline was judged likely to have produced a cluster of highly shared sequence variants as a technical artifact. Because HLA typing was missing for some donors at each locus, association tests included only the typed subset. Specific HLA alleles were associated with 15,000 to 20,000 TCR beta sequences at a false discovery rate of 0.05 in a later analysis. Several of the top co-occurrence clusters appeared to be linked to parvovirus B19, influenza, CMV and Epstein-Barr virus, according to a later analysis. A later analysis found that most CMV-associated TCR beta chains appeared HLA-restricted, with HLA associations seemingly driven largely by CMV exposure. An earlier analysis of around 600 of the donors showed that most TCR beta V segments appeared in productive rearrangements either about 87% or about 30% of the time, which broadly matched IMGT annotations. In both the original and validation cohorts, the classifier was reported to diagnose cytomegalovirus status with high specificity and sensitivity. It was suggested by the authors that the approach could potentially be generalized to other disease states and immunological phenotypes. An association between a missense DCLRE1C variant and V-gene and J-gene trimming of TCR beta chains was found in a later genetic analysis and replicated in an independent cohort. According to a later genetic analysis, donors in an Asian-associated ancestry cluster had fewer N-insertions in productive TCRs than the approximately 670-donor mean. Correlated functional status among segregating V segments might be attributable to linkage disequilibrium, but an unknown experimental factor could not be ruled out.

As concerns this clone: Its specific antigen is unknown. Within one base of it there is no much larger clone, and no base qualities were kept.

The cohort comprised some 730 healthy bone marrow donors. At the time of sampling, every cohort member was nominally healthy, though immune exposures that went unrecorded were likely present. The donor tested CMV seropositive and was one of the 289 seropositive cohort members. A peripheral blood sample was collected from each donor, and TCR beta sequencing was performed on peripheral blood mononuclear cells. The Qiagen DNeasy Blood Extraction Kit was used to extract genomic DNA from the blood cell samples. From the cysteine through the phenylalanine, the CDR3 covers 15 amino acids. Here the CDR3 DNA is all that survives: 45 bases in frame from base 1. CDR1 and CDR2, per the germline V gene, are SGDLS and YYNGEE. Germline trimming: 4 bases from V, 2 bases from J; junction bases outside gene matches: 3. The library was generated by the immunoSEQ multiplex PCR assay. A mixture of 60 forward primers for TCR Vbeta segments and 13 reverse primers for TCR Jbeta segments was used in the multiplex PCR. The CDR3 region of rearranged TCR beta genes was amplified from genomic DNA by a multiplex PCR assay. Amplified TCR beta libraries were sequenced as 87-base-pair reads on the Illumina HiSeq System. On the study's bioinformatics: In a later analysis, tens of millions of unique TCR beta chains were counted across the 650 to 700 repertoires, and roughly 11 million of these chains were shared by at least two donors. Raw reads were error-corrected and collapsed into unique sequences by a nearest-neighbor algorithm in which closely related sequences were merged to remove PCR and sequencing errors. Alignment of CDR3 sequences to IMGT reference sequences was used to assign V, D and J gene segments. Each retained sequence needed at least a six-nucleotide match to both a V gene segment and a J gene segment. A rearrangement was called productive if the CDR3 had no stop codons and remained in frame with V and J, and every other rearrangement was called non-productive. Following IMGT convention, CDR3 was defined as the stretch from the second conserved V-encoded cysteine to the conserved J-encoded phenylalanine. In an earlier analysis of more than 550 of the donors, sequences lacking an unambiguous match to a single V gene segment were excluded. In an earlier analysis of 450 to 750 of the donors, a V segment was called functional when productive rearrangements were above 56.7%, and segregating when the standard deviation between donors exceeded 5%. A statistical classification framework was developed to diagnose cytomegalovirus status using the catalog of TCR beta chain sequences. A later analysis assigned V and J genes by comparing TCR nucleotide sequences with IMGT/GENE-DB human TR gene sequences. The TCRdist pipeline was used in a later analysis to assign CDR3 sequences and most-parsimonious VDJ recombination scenarios. A later analysis defined each TCR beta chain by its CDR3 amino acid sequence plus V-gene family, and excluded reads lacking a unique V-gene family. A later analysis removed roughly 590 highly shared, low-generation-probability nucleotide sequences to deal with suspected cross-contamination and a sequencing artifact. A later analysis calculated a clonal expansion index for each public chain from normalized within-repertoire ranks of inferred template counts. Generation probabilities in a later analysis came from a VDJ recombination model fitted to out-of-frame rearrangements, and those results were checked against IGoR. Hypergeometric tests were used in a later analysis to score TCR-TCR, TCR-HLA and TCR-CMV co-occurrence, with a repertoire-size bias correction applied to the TCR pairs. To estimate false discovery rates, a later analysis permuted the HLA or CMV assignments 20 times. In a later analysis, co-occurring TCRs were grouped using DBSCAN, with TCRdist sequence similarity added in when clustering inside HLA-allele-positive subsets. Repertoires with fewer than 30,000 or more than 120,000 public chains were left out of co-occurrence clustering, as were roughly five repertoires with anomalous nucleotide sharing. TCRdb re-hosts the immuneACCESS table, in-frame sequences only. Its copies lack some clones; in the studies checked, an unresolved V gene accounts for under half of them, and the cause for the rest is not known. V, J and clone size were drawn from that table, and D and trimming were deduced from the DNA. In all, the sample holds 200,000 to 300,000 clones, and about four fifths of those were seen once. Together, the top ten hold around 5.4% of the sample.

Source material: PBMCs. This sequence uses TRBV9 and TRBJ2-1, with TRBD2 identical over 10 junction bases. The origin of this receptor is a woman in her thirties or forties in good health and CMV-seropositive. The CDR3 in this case is CASSKSGGAYNEQFF. The bases are TGTGCCAGCAGCAAAAGCGGGGGGGCCTACAATGAGCAGTTCTTC.